Shown below are 32 T cell receptor beta chains from a single sample sequenced in a study of shared clonotypes between healthy human individuals. Assay: immunoSEQ multiplex PCR; the TCRdb copy retains only in-frame clones and omits some. The data show about 480,000 clones, roughly 78% seen once. The sequencing input was PBMCs. The receptors here all came from a woman in her 40s in good health. Some clones in this sample may be carry-over from other donors' samples.

The sample holds a few counts of this clone. A junction end diverges from the germline sequence, so it may reflect a read error. This sequence joins TRBV5-5 and TRBJ1-5; D uncertain. Looked up from germline, CDR1 is SGHKS and CDR2 is YYEKEE (reference sequence). The length of the CDR3 is 18 residues. This CDR3 is CASSFQPTSAGSKQPQHF. CDR3 sequence (DNA): TGTGCCAGCAGCTTCCAACCAACATCCGCCGGGAGCAAGCAGCCCCAGCATTTT.

The chain uses TRBV30 and TRBJ1-1; D not certain. The CDR3 runs 14 residues. Trimming removed 1 base from V and 0 bases from J, with 9 bases in between. CDR1 GTSNPN and CDR2 SVGIG come from the germline V gene (reference sequence). The CDR3 region is CAWSGTVLNTEAFF. CDR3 in DNA: TGTGCCTGGAGTGGGACGGTTTTGAACACTGAAGCTTTCTTT.

V and J are TRBV30 and TRBJ2-7; a possible D gene is TRBD2 (6 bases). Germline assignment: CDR1 GTSNPN and CDR2 SVGIG (reference sequence). V lost 4 bases to trimming and J lost 1 base, with 11 bases between them. CDR3 length: 13 residues. CDR3 DNA sequence: TGTGCCTGGAATTTCGGGGGATCCTACGAGCAGTACTTC. Protein: CAWNFGGSYEQYF.

In this sample, this clone turned up once. The rearrangement uses TRBV29-1 and TRBJ2-5; D call uncertain. Judging by the DNA end, TRBJ2-7 fits better; the J call may be wrong. Germline CDR1 SQVTM, CDR2 ANQGSEA. This CDR3 region has 12 residues. The CDR3: CSVEGQTYEQYF. CDR3 bases: TGCAGCGTTGAAGGGCAGACCTACGAGCAGTACTTC.

V usage is TRBV2 and J usage is TRBJ1-2; maybe TRBD1 (5 bases). The germline CDR1 and CDR2 sequences are SNHLY and FYNNEI. V lost 8 bases and J 4 bases, leaving 17 bases between the germline ends. The CDR3 contains 14 residues. CDR3 residues: CASSPRDGLYGYTF. For the CDR3, the DNA is TGTGCCAGCTCCCCCCGGGACGGCCTCTATGGCTACACCTTC.

The rearrangement uses TRBV4-1 and TRBJ1-2; D is ambiguous. The V and J ends lost 4 bases and 7 bases respectively, with 10 bases between them. This CDR3 has 12 amino acids. Germline V gene data show CDR1 as MGHRA and CDR2 as YSYEKL. CDR3 nucleotide sequence: TGCGCCAGCAGCCCGCGGGTCGGTGGCTACACCTTC. Translating gives CASSPRVGGYTF.

The rearrangement links TRBV7-2 to TRBJ2-1, with 7 nucleotides matching TRBD1. The germline CDR1 and CDR2 sequences are SGHTA and FQGNSA. V shed 5 bases and J 8 bases; nucleotides not matched to a gene: 9. The CDR3 consists of 14 residues. The CDR3 nucleotides are TGTGCCAGCAGCCGTCTTTACAGGGGCGATGAGCAGTTCTTC. Its protein product is CASSRLYRGDEQFF.

This clone was recorded only once. J is TRBJ2-5 and V is TRBV11-2, with 10 bases matching TRBD2. V lost 4 bases, J lost 5 bases, and 1 base stayed unmatched. CDR1 and CDR2 (germline): SGHAT, FQNNGV. The CDR3 contains 13 residues. CDR3 sequence (DNA): TGTGCCAGCAGCTGGACTAGCGGCGAGACCCAGTACTTC. As protein: CASSWTSGETQYF.

This chain joins TRBV4-2 and TRBJ2-2, with a tentative D call TRBD2 (6 bases). V lost 0 bases and J 6 bases, leaving 8 bases between the germline ends. Germline V CDR1 and CDR2: LGHNA, YNFKEQ. The length of the CDR3 is 14 residues. The CDR3 sequence: CASSQDWGAGELFF. CDR3 coding DNA: TGTGCCAGCAGCCAAGATTGGGGGGCCGGGGAGCTGTTTTTT.

The chain is built from TRBV4-3 and TRBJ2-7, with D hard to call. V lost 2 bases and J 2 bases, leaving 10 bases between the germline ends. This CDR3 is built from 14 residues. CDR1 and CDR2 (germline): LGHNA, YSLEER. The CDR3 DNA sequence: TGCGCCAGCAGCCAACAGATGGATACCTACGAGCAGTACTTC. This translates into CASSQQMDTYEQYF.

The CDR3 DNA is TGTGCCAGTAGTATCGACAGGAACAATGAGCAGTTCTTC. Residues: CASSIDRNNEQFF. This rearrangement joins TRBV19 to TRBJ2-1; tentative D call: TRBD1 (6 bases). The germline V gene encodes CDR1 LNHDA and CDR2 SQIVND (reference sequence). The CDR3 covers 13 residues. Trimming took off 3 bases at V and 5 bases at J, with 8 bases between the two ends.

The V call is TRBV28, the J call TRBJ2-2, with 7 nucleotides matching TRBD1. Germline trimming cut 6 bases from V and 5 bases from J; bases unmatched to any gene: 6. The germline V gene encodes CDR1 MDHEN and CDR2 SYDVKM. This CDR3 contains 14 residues. CDR3 region: CASRTGDGTGELFF. CDR3 DNA sequence: TGTGCCAGCAGAACAGGGGACGGGACCGGGGAGCTGTTTTTT.

This clone was detected a few times. The rearrangement links TRBV7-6 to TRBJ2-5; D unresolved. The V gene lost 4 bases and the J gene lost 5 bases, with 11 bases spanning the gap. This CDR3 spans 13 amino acids. Germline CDR1 and CDR2: SGHVS and FNYEAQ. CDR3: CASSSVYSETQYF. The CDR3 coding sequence is TGTGCCAGCAGCTCCGTGTATAGCGAGACCCAGTACTTC.

The chain employs TRBV7-3 and TRBJ2-2, with a tentative D call TRBD1 (5 bases). CDR3 length: 15 residues. V lost 4 bases and J 3 bases, leaving 12 bases between the germline ends. Germline V gene sequence: CDR1 SGHTA, CDR2 FQGTGA. In DNA, the CDR3 is TGTGCCAGCAGCTCCACCAGGGCGGACACCGGGGAGCTGTTTTTT. Translation: CASSSTRADTGELFF.

As DNA, the CDR3 is TGCAGCGTGGAGGGTCTAGCGGGAGGGCCCAACGAGCAGTACTTC. As protein: CSVEGLAGGPNEQYF. V usage is TRBV29-1 and J usage is TRBJ2-5; 12 positions match TRBD2. The J call may be incorrect, as the DNA end agrees better with TRBJ2-7. Germline V CDR1 and CDR2: SQVTM, ANQGSEA. This CDR3 region has 15 residues.

The table lists this clone with a count of one. The chain links TRBV5-6 to TRBJ1-6; 11 bases agree with TRBD1. The CDR3 length is 14 residues. J was trimmed by 9 bases and V by 3 bases; bases with no gene match: 2. Germline assignment: CDR1 SGHDT and CDR2 YYEEEE. The CDR3 reads CASSSDRGLSPLHF. DNA for the CDR3: TGTGCCAGCAGCTCGGACAGGGGGCTTTCACCCCTCCACTTT.

The chain recombines TRBV19 with TRBJ2-2; D is undetermined. CDR1 and CDR2 from the germline V gene are LNHDA and SQIVND (reference sequence). The CDR3 contains 13 residues. Trimming cost V 9 bases and J 4 bases, with 12 bases left between them. The CDR3: CASRRAFTGELFF. Written as DNA, the CDR3 is TGTGCCAGCCGACGAGCATTCACCGGGGAGCTGTTTTTT.

DNA for the CDR3: TGTGCCAGCAGCTTAGCTGCAGGGGGCTTTCAGCCCCAGCATTTT. Translation: CASSLAAGGFQPQHF. This chain links TRBV7-2 with TRBJ1-5, with TRBD1 matching over 8 bases. V lost 0 bases, J lost 6 bases, and 4 bases stayed unmatched. This CDR3 comprises 15 residues. Germline V gene lookup returns CDR1 SGHTA and CDR2 FQGNSA.

The CDR3 coding sequence is TGTGCCAGCAGCTTACTTTGGGCAGCTAACACTGAAGCTTTCTTT. Translated: CASSLLWAANTEAFF. The chain carries TRBV7-8 and TRBJ1-1; D not resolved. The CDR3 is made up of 15 amino acids. Deletions cut 2 bases from V and 2 bases from J, with 12 bases between. CDR1 is SGHVS, CDR2 FQNEAQ, per germline.

A word on this clone: A read error is possible here, since a much larger clone lies one base away. The J gene is TRBJ2-2, the V gene TRBV11-2, with TRBD1 matching over 7 bases. Germline V gene sequence: CDR1 SGHAT, CDR2 FQNNGV. This CDR3 contains 14 residues. With V trimmed by 3 bases and J by 3 bases, 1 base remained unmatched. CDR3 nucleotide sequence: TGTGCCAGCAGCTTGGGACAGCACACCGGGGAGCTGTTTTTT. Translating it yields CASSLGQHTGELFF.

This clone has ten or more counts. The rearrangement joins TRBV4-3 to TRBJ2-2, with 12 bases fitting TRBD2. Looked up from germline, CDR1 is LGHNA and CDR2 is YSLEER. This CDR3 is 16 amino acids long. Trimming removed 4 bases from V and 7 bases from J; junction bases left unmatched: 7. CDR3 in DNA: TGCGCCAGCAGCCGACTTCCGGGACTAGCGGGCGGGGAGCTGTTTTTT. Its protein product is CASSRLPGLAGGELFF.

The chain has TRBV28 and TRBJ1-5, with D perhaps TRBD1 (6 bases). The ends were cut back, 4 bases at V and 6 bases at J, with 22 bases in the middle. CDR3 length: 17 residues. CDR1 and CDR2 (germline): MDHEN, SYDVKM. The CDR3 coding sequence is TGTGCCAGCAGTTGGGAGAAGATGTCGGGGGGCGGTCAGCCCCAGCATTTT. Translating it yields CASSWEKMSGGGQPQHF.

This chain links TRBV12-2 with TRBJ2-5; TRBD1 reflects the table's D call only, with no check against the DNA. TRBV12-2 constitutes a pseudogene. The length of the CDR3 is 13 residues. Written as DNA, the CDR3 is TGTGCAAGGCCGACAGAACCACAAGAGACCCAGTACTTC. It encodes CARPTEPQETQYF.

The chain couples TRBV7-9 to TRBJ1-5; tentatively, D is TRBD1 (5 bases). Between the trimmed V and J ends, which lost 3 bases and 6 bases, there was a span of 21 bases. The CDR3 totals 17 residues. The germline V gene has CDR1 SEHNR and CDR2 FQNEAQ (reference sequence). The CDR3 nucleotides are TGTGCCAGCAGCTTTGGGAGCGGAGGGGAGATGGGTCAGCCCCAGCATTTT. Translation gives CASSFGSGGEMGQPQHF. Filled out from reference TRBV7-9 and TRBJ1-5, the complete variable domain reads DTGVSQNPRHKITKRGQNVTFRCDPISEHNRLYWYRQTLGQGPEFLTYFQNEAQLEKSRLLSDRFSAERPKGSFSTLEIQRTEQGDSAMYLCASSFGSGGEMGQPQHFGDGTRLSIL.

The chain recombines TRBV11-2 with TRBJ1-4; D remains unclear. The germline CDR1 and CDR2 sequences are SGHAT and FQNNGV. The CDR3 loop spans 14 amino acids. Deletions cut 1 base from V and 6 bases from J, with 9 bases between. Here the CDR3 reads CASSLGSGHEKLFF. DNA for the CDR3: TGTGCCAGCAGCTTAGGGTCCGGCCATGAAAAACTGTTTTTT.

V and J are TRBV28 and TRBJ1-2, with D tentatively TRBD1 (5 bases). V was clipped by 8 bases and J by 4 bases, with 14 bases between them. There are 13 residues in the CDR3. Germline-derived CDR1 and CDR2 are MDHEN and SYDVKM. CDR3 nucleotides: TGTGCCAGCTCCCGGTGGGGCGGCTATGGCTACACCTTC. Amino acids: CASSRWGGYGYTF.

The genes are TRBV30 and TRBJ1-3; D is unresolved. The CDR3 has 15 amino acids. Germline CDR1 and CDR2: GTSNPN and SVGIG (reference sequence). Trimming took 0 bases from V and 0 from J, leaving 9 bases between them. The CDR3 DNA sequence: TGTGCCTGGAGTGTACGTGGGAACTCTGGAAACACCATATATTTT. Its protein is CAWSVRGNSGNTIYF.

V gene TRBV4-1 combines with J gene TRBJ2-3, with 8 bases lining up with TRBD1. The germline V gene has CDR1 MGHRA and CDR2 YSYEKL. This CDR3 has 16 residues. Unmatched junction bases numbered 9, after V lost 1 base and J lost 6 bases. This CDR3 reads CASSQGPRTGTDTQYF. CDR3 sequence (DNA): TGCGCCAGCAGCCAAGGTCCCCGGACAGGGACGGATACGCAGTATTTT.

The V call is TRBV19, the J call TRBJ2-2; D could derive from TRBD1 or TRBD2 (5 bases each). The CDR3 is 13 residues long. Germline V lookup: CDR1 LNHDA, CDR2 SQIVND (reference sequence). Trimming took off 5 bases at V and 15 bases at J, with 19 bases between the two ends. CDR3 loop: CASSPVWSGGMFF. The DNA of the CDR3 is TGTGCCAGTAGTCCCGTTTGGTCTGGGGGTATGTTTTTT.

The chain recombines TRBV27 with TRBJ2-2; D is ambiguous. With 5 bases removed from V and 5 bases from J, the gap between germline ends came to 6 bases. From germline, CDR1 is MNHEY and CDR2 SMNVEV (reference sequence). The CDR3 contains 12 residues. This chain's CDR3 is CASSRWTGELFF. CDR3 DNA sequence: TGTGCCAGCAGTCGCTGGACCGGGGAGCTGTTTTTT.

The J gene is TRBJ2-3, the V gene TRBV23-1; 12 bases fit TRBD1. TRBV23-1 is filed as an ORF, its function uncertain. This CDR3 has 16 amino acids. V shed 5 bases and J 5 bases; nucleotides not matched to a gene: 8. The CDR3 is CASSNSGTGGEDTQYF. The CDR3 DNA is TGCGCCAGCAGTAACTCCGGGACAGGGGGCGAAGATACGCAGTATTTT.

The chain links TRBV7-2 to TRBJ2-3; TRBD2 aligns across 10 bases. The junction had 9 bases not matched to a gene; V was cut back by 0 bases and J by 6 bases. There are 17 residues in the CDR3. Germline lookup yields CDR1 SGHTA and CDR2 FQGNSA. The CDR3 DNA follows: TGTGCCAGCAGCTTAGCGCCTGTAGCGGGAGGTGCGGATACGCAGTATTTT. Translation gives CASSLAPVAGGADTQYF.